These 30 T cell receptor beta chains share one sample of origin, sequenced in a study of CD4+ T cells in melanoma. The protocol was immunoSEQ multiplex PCR, while the TCRdb copy is restricted to in-frame clones and leaves out a portion. This sample has approximately 20,000 clones, with more than 65% found just once. The sample taken for sequencing was cells from a culture (not recorded whether cultured in vitro). These receptors were obtained from a human donor with melanoma.

The chain links TRBV19 to TRBJ2-1, with 7 bases matching TRBD2. In germline, CDR1 is LNHDA, CDR2 SQIVND (reference sequence). The CDR3 loop spans 15 amino acids. Germline trimming cut 3 bases from V and 3 bases from J; bases unmatched to any gene: 5. CDR3 coding DNA: TGTGCCAGTAGTATGGGGGGGAGGATCTACAATGAGCAGTTCTTC. Its translation: CASSMGGRIYNEQFF.

The CDR3 sequence: CASSFRIGDDEQYF. In DNA form, the CDR3 reads TGCGCCAGCAGCTTTAGGATCGGGGACGACGAGCAGTACTTC. J is TRBJ2-7 and V is TRBV5-1, with D perhaps matching TRBD1 or TRBD2 (5 bases each). Germline lookup yields CDR1 SGHRS and CDR2 YFSETQ. This CDR3 is built from 14 residues. The V end lost 2 bases, the J end lost 5 bases, and 14 bases lay between the germline ends.

V and J are TRBV7-8 and TRBJ2-5; D is perhaps TRBD2 (6 bases). The CDR3 extends over 17 amino acids. The V end was cut by 6 bases, the J end by 2 bases, with 22 bases between. The germline CDR1 and CDR2 sequences are SGHVS and FQNEAQ. CDR3 loop: CASSPNRRGLRQETQYF. Here the CDR3 DNA reads TGTGCCAGCAGTCCAAACAGGAGGGGACTCCGACAAGAGACCCAGTACTTC.

The chain recombines TRBV7-9 with TRBJ2-1; weak D call: TRBD2 (5 bases). The V gene's germline CDR1 is SEHNR and CDR2 FQNEAQ (reference sequence). The ends were cut back, 5 bases at V and 8 bases at J, with 16 bases in the middle. This CDR3 spans 14 amino acids. As DNA, the CDR3 is TGTGCCAGCAGCCCAGCGCGAACGAGGGATGAGCAGTTCTTC. As protein: CASSPARTRDEQFF.

The V call is TRBV29-1, the J call TRBJ1-1; D remains ambiguous. The germline V and J ends were trimmed by 4 bases and 3 bases, with 18 bases remaining between them. CDR1 and CDR2 from the germline V gene are SQVTM and ANQGSEA. The CDR3 length is 15 residues. Written as DNA, the CDR3 is TGCAGCGTTGCTCCGGGGTGGGGTATGGACACTGAAGCTTTCTTT. Translating gives CSVAPGWGMDTEAFF.

This chain uses TRBV25-1 with TRBJ2-2; 7 nucleotides match TRBD1. Germline CDR1 and CDR2: MGHDK and SYGVNS. The J segment lost 4 bases and the V segment lost 4 bases, leaving 9 bases of the junction unmatched. The CDR3 has 16 residues. DNA for the CDR3: TGTGCCAGCAGTGCCGCGACAGGGTTGGGCACCGGGGAGCTGTTTTTT. Translated, it gives CASSAATGLGTGELFF.

J is TRBJ2-7 and V is TRBV11-1; D is unresolved. The V end lost 3 bases, the J end lost 0 bases, and 9 bases lay between the germline ends. The CDR3 length is 14 residues. From germline, CDR1 is SGHAT and CDR2 FQDESV (reference sequence). CDR3 nucleotide sequence: TGTGCCAGCAGCTTTTTTCGTAGCTCCTACGAGCAGTACTTC. This codes for CASSFFRSSYEQYF.

The chain uses TRBV5-1 and TRBJ2-7; D gene uncertain. The V end lost 5 bases, the J end lost 4 bases, and 13 bases lay between the germline ends. The CDR3 is 13 amino acids. Per the germline V gene, CDR1 is SGHRS and CDR2 is YFSETQ. The CDR3: CASREILGYEQYF. In DNA, the CDR3 is TGCGCCAGCAGGGAGATTTTGGGGTACGAGCAGTACTTC.

The V call is TRBV7-2, the J call TRBJ2-2, with D tentatively TRBD1 or TRBD2 (5 bases each). V was clipped by 5 bases and J by 4 bases, with 14 bases between them. This CDR3 region has 15 residues. From germline, CDR1 is SGHTA and CDR2 FQGNSA. This CDR3 is CASSRQSGGTGELFF. CDR3 DNA: TGTGCCAGCAGCAGGCAGAGTGGGGGCACCGGGGAGCTGTTTTTT.

The V gene is TRBV29-1, the J gene TRBJ2-7, with 8 positions matching TRBD1. The V gene end was trimmed by 2 bases and the J gene end by 6 bases; junction bases not matched to a gene: 9. The CDR3 is 14 residues long. From germline, CDR1 is SQVTM and CDR2 ANQGSEA. Here the CDR3 reads CSVEFRTGTGEQYF. The CDR3 DNA reads TGCAGCGTTGAATTCCGGACAGGGACAGGCGAGCAGTACTTC.

The gene calls are TRBV2 and TRBJ1-1, with D unresolved. The CDR3 runs 13 residues. The V end was cut by 7 bases, the J end by 7 bases, with 16 bases between. Per germline, CDR1 SNHLY and CDR2 FYNNEI. The CDR3 bases are TGTGCCAGCATTCTTCCATTTGAGGATGAAGCTTTCTTT. Translation gives CASILPFEDEAFF.

The chain combines TRBV6-8 with TRBJ1-5; no clear D. V lost 9 bases and J 4 bases, leaving 16 bases between the germline ends. CDR1 is MNHGY and CDR2 is SAAAGT in the germline V gene. This CDR3 is 14 amino acids long. DNA of the CDR3: TGTGCCAGTAGTCTGGGAAAGGTTAATCAGCCCCAGCATTTT. Protein sequence: CASSLGKVNQPQHF.

This sequence joins TRBV2 and TRBJ2-7; no definite D call. The length of the CDR3 is 14 residues. The germline V and J ends were trimmed by 7 bases and 2 bases, with 15 bases remaining between them. Germline-derived CDR1 and CDR2 are SNHLY and FYNNEI. CDR3 coding DNA: TGTGCCAGCACCGGCCTGCGGCGAACCTACGAGCAGTACTTC. Residues: CASTGLRRTYEQYF.

The rearrangement links TRBV28 to TRBJ2-1, with TRBD2 matching over 7 bases. The CDR3 consists of 15 residues. V shed 8 bases and J 5 bases; nucleotides not matched to a gene: 12. In germline, CDR1 is MDHEN, CDR2 SYDVKM. The CDR3 reads CASGGEGSGHNEQFF. CDR3 bases: TGTGCCAGCGGGGGGGAGGGTAGCGGTCACAATGAGCAGTTCTTC.

The chain uses TRBV5-1 and TRBJ2-5, with D uncertain. V gave up 0 bases and J gave up 0 bases, with 18 bases separating them. CDR1 is SGHRS, CDR2 YFSETQ, per germline. There are 18 residues in the CDR3. The CDR3 loop is CASSLGRLDALYQETQYF. The CDR3 DNA follows: TGCGCCAGCAGCTTGGGTCGACTGGACGCCCTGTACCAAGAGACCCAGTACTTC. Looking up the rest from reference TRBV5-1 and TRBJ2-5 gives the full variable domain: KAGVTQTPRYLIKTRGQQVTLSCSPISGHRSVSWYQQTPGQGLQFLFEYFSETQRNKGNFPGRFSGRQFSNSRSEMNVSTLELGDSALYLCASSLGRLDALYQETQYFGPGTRLLVL.

The table lists this clone with a few counts. This chain joins TRBV20-1 and TRBJ1-1, with D tentatively TRBD1 (6 bases). V was shortened by 3 bases and J by 7 bases, with 9 bases between the two germline ends. Per germline, CDR1 DFQATT and CDR2 SNEGSKA (reference sequence). The CDR3 consists of 11 residues. For the CDR3, the DNA is TGCAGTGCTAGCAGGGGCCGTGAAGCTTTCTTT. It is translated as CSASRGREAFF.

The chain joins TRBV5-1 to TRBJ2-7; D tentatively fits TRBD1 or TRBD2 (5 bases each). Trimming stripped 1 base from V and 6 bases from J, with 8 bases between. Germline V gene sequence: CDR1 SGHRS, CDR2 YFSETQ. This CDR3 has 12 amino acids. The CDR3 reads CASSLKGSEQYF. CDR3 coding DNA: TGCGCCAGCAGCTTGAAGGGGAGCGAGCAGTACTTC.

The chain has TRBV7-6 and TRBJ2-3; TRBD1 aligns across 8 bases. The CDR3 length is 15 residues. CDR1 SGHVS and CDR2 FNYEAQ come from the germline V gene. V shed 5 bases and J 5 bases; nucleotides not matched to a gene: 9. This CDR3 is CASSPRGPPGDTQYF. As DNA, the CDR3 is TGTGCCAGCAGCCCCAGGGGGCCCCCCGGAGATACGCAGTATTTT.

This chain uses TRBV10-2 with TRBJ2-1; 9 bases are a match to TRBD2. Per germline, CDR1 WSHSY and CDR2 SAAADI. J was trimmed by 7 bases and V by 0 bases; bases with no gene match: 7. This CDR3 has 16 residues. CDR3 amino acids: CASSESGLALKNEQFF. The CDR3 bases are TGCGCCAGCAGTGAGTCGGGACTAGCTTTAAAGAATGAGCAGTTCTTC.

The rearrangement uses TRBV5-4 and TRBJ1-1; D may be TRBD1 (5 bases). The germline V and J ends were trimmed by 7 bases and 0 bases, with 10 bases remaining between them. The CDR3 consists of 13 residues. Germline V gene data show CDR1 as SGHNT and CDR2 as YYREEE (reference sequence). CDR3 coding DNA: TGTGCCAGCGGGACGCTGTTGAACACTGAAGCTTTCTTT. As protein: CASGTLLNTEAFF.

The chain combines TRBV2 with TRBJ1-5; 9 bases agree with TRBD1. The CDR3 contains 14 residues. With V trimmed by 8 bases and J by 6 bases, 8 bases remained unmatched. Germline V gene data show CDR1 as SNHLY and CDR2 as FYNNEI. The CDR3 region is CASSSGTGFQPQHF. CDR3 DNA sequence: TGTGCCAGCTCCTCCGGGACAGGGTTTCAGCCCCAGCATTTT.

The chain carries TRBV2 and TRBJ1-2, with 7 bases fitting TRBD1. There are 13 residues in the CDR3. CDR1 is SNHLY, CDR2 FYNNEI, per germline. Trimming at V came to 10 bases and at J to 4 bases, leaving 9 bases not matched to a gene. CDR3 sequence: CATERDRAYGYTF. Written as DNA, the CDR3 is TGTGCCACCGAAAGAGACAGGGCCTATGGCTACACCTTC.

About this clone: Sequence at one end of the junction differs from germline and may be a read error. The sample holds other DNA sequences that translate to the same CDR3. The V gene is TRBV7-2, the J gene TRBJ2-3, with D possibly TRBD1 on 6 matching bases. Germline CDR1 is SGHTA and CDR2 is FQGNSA. CDR3 length equals 14 residues. The chain's CDR3 is CASSLGQVTDTQYF. CDR3 DNA sequence: TGTGCCAGCAGCTTAGGACAGGTTACAGATACACAGTATTTT.

The chain uses TRBV2 and TRBJ1-5; unclear D gene. The V and J ends lost 1 base and 1 base respectively, with 5 bases between them. The germline gives CDR1 SNHLY, CDR2 FYNNEI. This CDR3 contains 14 residues. The CDR3 protein is CASSEGLSNQPQHF. Here the CDR3 DNA reads TGTGCCAGCAGTGAAGGGTTGAGCAATCAGCCCCAGCATTTT.

The rearrangement links TRBV5-1 to TRBJ2-3; 8 bases match TRBD2. Germline values: CDR1 SGHRS, CDR2 YFSETQ. There are 16 residues in the CDR3. Unmatched junction bases numbered 7, after V lost 0 bases and J lost 4 bases. CDR3 nucleotide sequence: TGCGCCAGCAGCTTGGTGGCAGGAGCGGGGGCAGATACGCAGTATTTT. Translation gives CASSLVAGAGADTQYF.

This chain connects TRBV18 to TRBJ2-3, with 13 bases lining up with TRBD2. CDR1 KGHSH and CDR2 LQKENI come from the germline V gene. The V gene end was trimmed by 3 bases and the J gene end by 0 bases; junction bases not matched to a gene: 12. The CDR3 is made up of 20 amino acids. The DNA for the CDR3 is TGTGCCAGCTCACCGTTCGGCCGGACTAGCGGGGGCACTAGCACAGATACGCAGTATTTT. As protein: CASSPFGRTSGGTSTDTQYF. Complete variable domain (other parts from reference TRBV18 and TRBJ2-3): NAGVMQNPRHLVRRRGQEARLRCSPMKGHSHVYWYRQLPEEGLKFMVYLQKENIIDESGMPKERFSAEFPKEGPSILRIQQVVRGDSAAYFCASSPFGRTSGGTSTDTQYFGPGTRLTVL.

V gene TRBV18 combines with J gene TRBJ1-1; no firm D call. Germline CDR1 reads KGHSH; CDR2 reads LQKENI. V was cut by 5 bases and J by 3 bases, with 10 bases left in between. The CDR3 is 13 residues long. The DNA for the CDR3 is TGTGCCAGCTCATCGAAGGCCTACACTGAAGCTTTCTTT. As protein: CASSSKAYTEAFF.

The chain uses TRBV5-1 and TRBJ2-7; D gene uncertain. The germline V gene encodes CDR1 SGHRS and CDR2 YFSETQ. This CDR3 contains 14 residues. V dropped 1 base and J dropped 0 bases, with 8 bases sitting between them. In nucleotides, the CDR3 is TGCGCCAGCAGCTTGTTCACGGACTCCTACGAGCAGTACTTC. The encoded protein is CASSLFTDSYEQYF. The full variable domain, rest sourced from reference TRBV5-1 and TRBJ2-7, is KAGVTQTPRYLIKTRGQQVTLSCSPISGHRSVSWYQQTPGQGLQFLFEYFSETQRNKGNFPGRFSGRQFSNSRSEMNVSTLELGDSALYLCASSLFTDSYEQYFGPGTRLTVT.

The gene calls are TRBV25-1 and TRBJ1-1; a weak D match, TRBD1 (6 bases). Trimming removed 10 bases at V and 6 bases at J, with 21 bases between. This CDR3 region has 14 residues. CDR1 is MGHDK, CDR2 SYGVNS, per germline. The CDR3 spells CATKGEGMIAEAFF. The CDR3 bases are TGTGCCACAAAGGGGGAGGGGATGATCGCTGAAGCTTTCTTT.

This chain uses TRBV5-8 with TRBJ2-2; D unresolved. The germline V gene encodes CDR1 SGHTS and CDR2 YDEGEE. Trimming took 2 bases from V and 5 from J, leaving 4 bases between them. This CDR3 is 12 amino acids long. The CDR3 region is CASSLQTGELFF. The CDR3 DNA reads as TGTGCCAGCAGCTTACAAACCGGGGAGCTGTTTTTT.